Each of the 32 T cell receptor beta chains below was sequenced from the same sample in a study of cytomegalovirus exposure and HLA in healthy donors. The PCR made use of 60 Vbeta and 13 Jbeta primers. The protocol was immunoSEQ multiplex PCR, while the TCRdb copy is restricted to in-frame clones and leaves out a portion. This table has 97,000 or so clones, roughly 83% appearing once. The sequenced sample was PBMCs. These receptors were collected from a man between 40 and 49 years old in good health and CMV-seronegative.

This clone was observed a few times. V usage is TRBV10-3 and J usage is TRBJ2-2; D perhaps matches TRBD2 (6 bases). CDR1 and CDR2 from the germline V gene are ENHRY and SYGVKD. The CDR3 is 12 residues long. The germline V and J ends were trimmed by 8 bases and 4 bases, with 8 bases remaining between them. The DNA for the CDR3 is TGTGCCATCCTGGGGGGCACCGGGGAGCTGTTTTTT. The encoded protein is CAILGGTGELFF.

This sequence joins TRBV19 and TRBJ1-2; TRBD1 matches 8 bases. Germline loops: CDR1 LNHDA, CDR2 SQIVND (reference sequence). V was clipped by 5 bases and J by 3 bases; unmatched bases: 8. This CDR3 comprises 15 residues. The CDR3 DNA reads TGTGCCAGTAGTGCACCGGGACAGGATTACTATGGCTACACCTTC. This codes for CASSAPGQDYYGYTF.

The J gene is TRBJ2-7, the V gene TRBV7-6, with TRBD1 as a possible D gene (6 bases). Deletions cut 4 bases from V and 5 bases from J, with 12 bases between. The CDR3 is made up of 13 amino acids. CDR1 and CDR2 (germline): SGHVS, FNYEAQ. CDR3 in DNA: TGTGCCAGCAGCTCCGAACAGGGCCACGAGCAGTACTTC. This encodes CASSSEQGHEQYF.

The chain recombines TRBV27 with TRBJ2-1; possibly TRBD1 for D (6 bases). The V gene lost 0 bases and the J gene lost 5 bases, with 11 bases spanning the gap. The CDR3 is made up of 15 amino acids. Germline-derived CDR1 and CDR2 are MNHEY and SMNVEV (reference sequence). CDR3 sequence reads: CASSLSMGAHNEQFF. CDR3 DNA: TGTGCCAGCAGTTTATCGATGGGGGCCCACAATGAGCAGTTCTTC.

The chain joins TRBV2 to TRBJ2-5; 9 bases fit TRBD1. The DNA matches TRBJ2-7 better at its end, which makes the J call doubtful. There are 14 residues in the CDR3. The germline V gene has CDR1 SNHLY and CDR2 FYNNEI. The CDR3: CASTRDRAYYEQYF. The CDR3 region has the DNA TGTGCCAGCACCAGGGACAGGGCATACTACGAGCAGTACTTC.

The chain joins TRBV2 to TRBJ2-2, with TRBD1 matching 7 bases. The CDR3 runs to 15 residues. V trimming: 4 bases; J trimming: 4 bases; junction bases outside the gene matches: 6. Looked up from germline, CDR1 is SNHLY and CDR2 is FYNNEI. CDR3 sequence: CASSGVQGSTGELFF. The CDR3 DNA reads TGTGCCAGCAGTGGGGTACAGGGGAGCACCGGGGAGCTGTTTTTT.

Notes on this clone: Additional DNA sequences in this sample encode the identical CDR3. The gene calls are TRBV5-7 and TRBJ2-6, with 11 nucleotides matching TRBD1. TRBV5-7 is labeled an ORF, and its function is uncertain. The CDR3 covers 17 residues. Germline trimming cut 4 bases from V and 7 bases from J; bases unmatched to any gene: 10. DNA for the CDR3: TGTGCCAGCAGCCTGGCCGGGGGACAGGGGGACGCCAACGTCCTGACTTTC. This translates into CASSLAGGQGDANVLTF.

The chain is built from TRBV4-3 and TRBJ2-7, with a weak D call TRBD2 (5 bases). Trimming cost V 1 base and J 3 bases, with 13 bases left between them. Germline CDR1 reads LGHNA; CDR2 reads YSLEER. The CDR3 contains 15 residues. For the CDR3, the DNA is TGCGCCAGCAGCCAAGCCGAGGGTGGGGTCTACGAGCAGTACTTC. It translates to CASSQAEGGVYEQYF.

The chain has TRBV5-6 and TRBJ2-1; weak D call: TRBD2 (5 bases). Germline V gene lookup returns CDR1 SGHDT and CDR2 YYEEEE. Trimming took off 4 bases at V and 0 bases at J, with 14 bases between the two ends. This CDR3 spans 16 amino acids. The CDR3 loop is CASSPRKSGSYNEQFF. CDR3 in DNA: TGTGCCAGCAGCCCCCGAAAAAGCGGCTCCTACAATGAGCAGTTCTTC.

This sequence joins TRBV7-3 and TRBJ2-5; 8 positions match TRBD2. The CDR3 sequence is 18 residues long. Germline V lookup: CDR1 SGHTA, CDR2 FQGTGA. The V gene end was trimmed by 5 bases and the J gene end by 5 bases; junction bases not matched to a gene: 19. CDR3 amino acids: CASSPRKKLADFPETQYF. The CDR3 bases are TGTGCCAGCAGCCCCAGGAAAAAACTAGCGGACTTTCCGGAGACCCAGTACTTC.

CDR3 region: CAWSVGGPDTQYF. The DNA for the CDR3 is TGTGCCTGGAGTGTAGGGGGCCCAGATACGCAGTATTTT. The chain employs TRBV30 and TRBJ2-3; TRBD1 matches at 7 bases. Germline V CDR1 and CDR2: GTSNPN, SVGIG (reference sequence). The CDR3 covers 13 residues. V was pared by 0 bases and J by 4 bases, with 1 base of the junction left unmatched. Variable domain in full (rest from reference TRBV30 and TRBJ2-3): SQTIHQWPATLVQPVGSPLSLECTVEGTSNPNLYWYRQAAGRGLQLLFYSVGIGQISSEVPQNLSASRPQDRQFILSSKKLLLSDSGFYLCAWSVGGPDTQYFGPGTRLTVL.

This clone was seen once. The chain links TRBV9 to TRBJ2-2; D remains unclear. This CDR3 is 13 amino acids long. Germline V gives CDR1 SGDLS, CDR2 YYNGEE. Trimming stripped 4 bases from V and 3 bases from J, with 7 bases between. In nucleotides, the CDR3 is TGTGCCAGCAGCCCCGGTTACACCGGGGAGCTGTTTTTT. Protein product: CASSPGYTGELFF.

This clone was observed a handful of times. V is TRBV6-5 and J is TRBJ2-3; tentatively, D is TRBD1 (6 bases). The V and J ends lost 4 bases and 4 bases respectively, with 6 bases between them. From germline, CDR1 is MNHEY and CDR2 SVGAGI. The CDR3 is made up of 12 amino acids. The CDR3 DNA reads TGTGCCAGCAGTTCAGGGGCAGATACGCAGTATTTT. It encodes CASSSGADTQYF.

The chain has TRBV12-5 and TRBJ2-3; TRBD2 matches 10 bases. J gave up 0 bases and V 6 bases, and 9 bases lay outside the gene matches. The CDR3 consists of 17 residues. CDR1 is LGHNT and CDR2 is FRNRAP in the germline V gene. The CDR3, as DNA: TGTGCTAGTGGCCTAAGACTAGCGGGCCTTAGCACAGATACGCAGTATTTT. This gives the protein CASGLRLAGLSTDTQYF.

This clone was observed a handful of times. This chain connects TRBV6-1 to TRBJ1-6, with 9 bases lining up with TRBD1. V lost 1 base and J lost 5; bases outside the gene matches: 0. Germline V gene lookup returns CDR1 MNHNS and CDR2 SASEGT. This CDR3 region has 15 residues. CDR3 residues: CASSEGTGDNSPLHF. The CDR3 DNA reads as TGTGCCAGCAGTGAAGGGACAGGGGATAATTCACCCCTCCACTTT.

The rearrangement joins TRBV5-4 to TRBJ2-2, with TRBD2 matching over 14 bases. Germline trimming cut 2 bases from V and 5 bases from J; bases unmatched to any gene: 5. The CDR3 is 17 residues long. Looked up from germline, CDR1 is SGHNT and CDR2 is YYREEE (reference sequence). The DNA for the CDR3 is TGTGCCAGCAGCTTCGAGGGACTAGCGGGGGTAACCGGGGAGCTGTTTTTT. It translates to CASSFEGLAGVTGELFF.

The chain employs TRBV4-2 and TRBJ2-3; TRBD2 aligns across 10 bases. V lost 2 bases, J lost 0 bases, and 2 bases stayed unmatched. Germline V gene sequence: CDR1 LGHNA, CDR2 YNFKEQ. This CDR3 comprises 16 residues. Here the CDR3 reads CASSQRAGGSTDTQYF. Here the CDR3 DNA reads TGTGCCAGCAGCCAAAGAGCGGGGGGGAGCACAGATACGCAGTATTTT.

The DNA of the CDR3 is TGTGCCAGCAGCCGCGGGGGGGGGACCGACAATGAGCAGTTCTTC. Protein sequence: CASSRGGGTDNEQFF. The chain uses TRBV5-4 and TRBJ2-1; 9 bases agree with TRBD2. This CDR3 region has 15 residues. Trimming removed 4 bases from V and 5 bases from J; junction bases left unmatched: 7. CDR1 and CDR2 from the germline V gene are SGHNT and YYREEE (reference sequence).

The J gene is TRBJ1-5, the V gene TRBV19; TRBD1 agrees at 7 bases. Trimming at V came to 1 base and at J to 9 bases, leaving 6 bases not matched to a gene. The CDR3 is 14 amino acids. CDR1 is LNHDA, CDR2 SQIVND, per germline (reference sequence). The CDR3 coding sequence is TGTGCCAGTAGTATAGCGGGACCAGGGGGGCCCCAGCATTTT. Translation: CASSIAGPGGPQHF.

V gene TRBV27 combines with J gene TRBJ1-3; maybe TRBD1 (6 bases). Per the germline V gene, CDR1 is MNHEY and CDR2 is SMNVEV (reference sequence). The V and J ends lost 0 bases and 3 bases respectively, with 9 bases between them. This CDR3 spans 15 amino acids. The CDR3 region has the DNA TGTGCCAGCAGTTTATCGGCAGGGGTTGGAAACACCATATATTTT. It encodes CASSLSAGVGNTIYF.

The genes are TRBV5-1 and TRBJ2-7; no reliable D call. Germline V CDR1 and CDR2: SGHRS, YFSETQ. The V end lost 5 bases, the J end lost 5 bases, and 14 bases lay between the germline ends. CDR3 length equals 13 residues. The CDR3 reads CASRLYEFDEQYF. CDR3 in DNA: TGCGCCAGCAGGCTATATGAGTTTGACGAGCAGTACTTC. The full variable domain, in which reference TRBV5-1 and TRBJ2-7 provide the parts outside the CDR3, is KAGVTQTPRYLIKTRGQQVTLSCSPISGHRSVSWYQQTPGQGLQFLFEYFSETQRNKGNFPGRFSGRQFSNSRSEMNVSTLELGDSALYLCASRLYEFDEQYFGPGTRLTVT.

This clone occurred a few times. The gene calls are TRBV5-6 and TRBJ1-5, with TRBD1 as a possible D gene (5 bases). The V gene's germline CDR1 is SGHDT and CDR2 YYEEEE. The CDR3 spans 16 residues. Trimming took off 0 bases at V and 2 bases at J, with 12 bases between the two ends. The CDR3 sequence: CASSLAGGGGNQPQHF. CDR3 in DNA: TGTGCCAGCAGCTTGGCCGGCGGGGGAGGCAATCAGCCCCAGCATTTT. The full variable domain, in which reference TRBV5-6 and TRBJ1-5 provide the parts outside the CDR3, is DAGVTQSPTHLIKTRGQQVTLRCSPKSGHDTVSWYQQALGQGPQFIFQYYEEEERQRGNFPDRFSGHQFPNYSSELNVNALLLGDSALYLCASSLAGGGGNQPQHFGDGTRLSIL.

The V and J genes are TRBV7-9 and TRBJ1-2; 10 nucleotides match TRBD1. Losses at the gene ends were 5 bases for V and 5 bases for J; bases not matched to a gene: 5. This CDR3 region has 14 residues. The germline CDR1 and CDR2 sequences are SEHNR and FQNEAQ (reference sequence). The DNA for the CDR3 is TGTGCCAGCAGCCTAGGGACAGGGGAATATGGCTACACCTTC. Protein: CASSLGTGEYGYTF.

A few counts support this clone. Since the CDR3 does not end with the conserved phenylalanine or tryptophan, this likely comes from a read error. This rearrangement joins TRBV23-1 to TRBJ2-7; 8 bases match TRBD1. TRBV23-1 is an ORF, and what it does is uncertain. After removal of 2 bases from V and 5 bases from J, the junction contained 11 bases not matched to a gene. The CDR3 has 16 amino acids. The CDR3 DNA is TGCGCCAGCAGTCAAAGGCGGGACAGGCCTCGCCACGAGCAGTACCTC. It encodes CASSQRRDRPRHEQYL.

The CDR3 here is CASSLMGQGVNSPLHF. The DNA for the CDR3 is TGTGCCAGCAGCTTAATGGGACAGGGTGTGAATTCACCCCTCCACTTT. The chain links TRBV7-2 to TRBJ1-6, with 9 bases that match TRBD1. The germline gives CDR1 SGHTA, CDR2 FQGNSA. The V segment lost 2 bases and the J segment 7 bases; nucleotides outside the gene matches: 6. The CDR3 has 16 amino acids.

This chain connects TRBV5-6 to TRBJ2-1; the match to TRBD2 covers 11 bases. From germline, CDR1 is SGHDT and CDR2 YYEEEE. The CDR3 length is 15 residues. Trimming removed 3 bases from V and 6 bases from J; junction bases left unmatched: 5. The CDR3 loop is CASSSLAGGGNEQFF. In nucleotides, the CDR3 is TGTGCCAGCAGCTCTCTAGCGGGGGGTGGCAATGAGCAGTTCTTC.

This clone occurred once. V and J are TRBV29-1 and TRBJ1-1, with 8 bases aligning to TRBD1. The CDR3 has 13 residues. The V gene's germline CDR1 is SQVTM and CDR2 ANQGSEA. V dropped 6 bases and J dropped 4; count of bases not matched to a gene: 7. Written as DNA, the CDR3 is TGCAGCGTCGCGACAGGGGATGGCACTGAAGCTTTCTTT. It specifies CSVATGDGTEAFF. The variable domain in full, completed from reference TRBV29-1 and TRBJ1-1, reads SAVISQKPSRDICQRGTSLTIQCQVDSQVTMMFWYRQQPGQSLTLIATANQGSEATYESGFVIDKFPISRPNLTFSTLTVSNMSPEDSSIYLCSVATGDGTEAFFGQGTRLTVV.

The gene calls are TRBV19 and TRBJ1-5; no firm D call. This CDR3 is built from 19 residues. Germline lookup yields CDR1 LNHDA and CDR2 SQIVND (reference sequence). Trimming took off 3 bases at V and 0 bases at J, with 21 bases between the two ends. The CDR3 DNA is TGTGCCAGTAGTATGGTTGGTTTGGACTCGGGGTATAGCAATCAGCCCCAGCATTTT. It encodes CASSMVGLDSGYSNQPQHF.

This clone was observed once. The genes are TRBV6-5 and TRBJ2-2; tentative D call: TRBD2 (6 bases). Germline V gene lookup returns CDR1 MNHEY and CDR2 SVGAGI. This CDR3 spans 15 amino acids. V shed 10 bases and J shed 0 bases, with 15 bases lying between them. The CDR3: CATAFRDSNTGELFF. CDR3 DNA sequence: TGTGCCACGGCGTTCAGGGACTCGAACACCGGGGAGCTGTTTTTT.

The rearrangement joins TRBV5-4 to TRBJ2-3; 10 bases match TRBD2. The CDR3 totals 17 residues. From germline, CDR1 is SGHNT and CDR2 YYREEE (reference sequence). The trim removed 1 base at V and 1 base at J, leaving 6 bases unmatched. The CDR3: CASSLILLAGGTDTQYF. Here the CDR3 DNA reads TGTGCCAGCAGCTTGATACTGCTAGCGGGAGGCACAGATACGCAGTATTTT.

This chain connects TRBV5-1 to TRBJ2-5; 7 nucleotides agree with TRBD1. Germline V gene sequence: CDR1 SGHRS, CDR2 YFSETQ. V dropped 0 bases and J dropped 1; count of bases not matched to a gene: 3. This CDR3 contains 15 residues. CDR3 loop: CASSLGDSAQETQYF. The CDR3, as DNA: TGCGCCAGCAGCTTGGGGGACAGTGCCCAAGAGACCCAGTACTTC.

The J gene is TRBJ2-5, the V gene TRBV4-1, with 8 bases aligning to TRBD2. This CDR3 has 15 residues. Germline trimming cut 0 bases from V and 3 bases from J; bases unmatched to any gene: 3. In germline, CDR1 is MGHRA, CDR2 YSYEKL. The DNA for the CDR3 is TGCGCCAGCAGCCAAGACGGGCGGGGGGAAGAGACCCAGTACTTC. This translates into CASSQDGRGEETQYF.